This is a list of T cell receptor beta chains from one sample in a study of blood T cell repertoires in COVID-19. The table came from immunoSEQ multiplex PCR; TCRdb's copy has only in-frame clones and leaves some out. Here the sample spans roughly 380,000 clones, about 88% being singletons. The material sequenced was peripheral blood. Receptors originate from a middle-aged woman with COVID-19, enrolled during active disease. CDR3s include the opening cysteine and the closing phenylalanine or tryptophan. Each record gives: J gene, D gene, V gene, clone size, CDR3 DNA, CDR3 protein. D genes are given only for firm matches. The size field is filled for only some rows; it gives once, few, many or a size class.

>TRBJ1-2|NA|TRBV4-3|NA
TGCGCCAGCAGCCAAGCCCACGGGGGGATCGGCTATGGCTACACCTTC
CASSQAHGGIGYGYTF
>TRBJ1-2|NA|TRBV28|NA
TGTGCCAGCAGTTTACAGAACAGAGCCTATGGCTACACCTTC
CASSLQNRAYGYTF
>TRBJ2-4|TRBD2|TRBV18|NA
TGTGCCAGCTCACCGAGGGCACTAGCGGGGGGCCCAAACATTCAGTACTTC
CASSPRALAGGPNIQYF
>TRBJ2-5|NA|TRBV6-2/TRBV6-3|NA
TGTGCCAGCAGTCCCTATCCTCCGGAGACCCAGTACTTC
CASSPYPPETQYF
>TRBJ2-5|TRBD1|TRBV5-1|NA
TGCGCCAGCAGCCCGGGACAGTTCGAAGAGACCCAGTACTTC
CASSPGQFEETQYF
>TRBJ1-2|NA|TRBV10-3|few
TGTGCCATCAGTGACCTCTTCGAAGTCGTCGAGTATGGCTACACCTTC
CAISDLFEVVEYGYTF
>TRBJ2-5|NA|TRBV6-2/TRBV6-3|NA
TGTGCCAGCAGTTACTGGGAAACAGAGGGAGAGACCCAGTACTTC
CASSYWETEGETQYF
>TRBJ1-1|TRBD1|TRBV3-1/TRBV3-2|NA
TGTGCCAGCAGCCAACGGACAGGGCCGGCTGAAGCTTTCTTT
CASSQRTGPAEAFF
>TRBJ1-1|TRBD1|TRBV28|NA
TGTGCCACCGAGAGACAGGGGAGGACTGAAGCTTTCTTT
CATERQGRTEAFF
>TRBJ2-3|TRBD2|TRBV7-2|NA
TGTGCCAGCAGCACAAGGGGATCAGGCGGGAGGGCCTTGGATACGCAGTATTTT
CASSTRGSGGRALDTQYF
>TRBJ2-1|NA|TRBV28|NA
TGTGCCAGCAGTTTTGGGGCACCCAACAATGAGCAGTTCTTC
CASSFGAPNNEQFF
>TRBJ1-5|NA|TRBV7-8|NA
TGTGCCAGCAGCCGGGGTACGGGCGATACCAATCAGCCCCAGCATTTT
CASSRGTGDTNQPQHF
>TRBJ1-1|NA|TRBV28|NA
TGTGCCAGCAGTCACGACCTCCGGACAGTTAACACTGAAGCTTTCTTT
CASSHDLRTVNTEAFF
>TRBJ2-7|TRBD2|TRBV5-1|once
TGCGCCAGCTGTCCGGCGGGGGAATATAGCGAGCAGTACTTC
CASCPAGEYSEQYF
>TRBJ2-2|TRBD1|TRBV7-9|NA
TGTGCCAGCAGCTTAGTGACAGGGGAAACAGCCGGGGAGCTGTTTTTT
CASSLVTGETAGELFF